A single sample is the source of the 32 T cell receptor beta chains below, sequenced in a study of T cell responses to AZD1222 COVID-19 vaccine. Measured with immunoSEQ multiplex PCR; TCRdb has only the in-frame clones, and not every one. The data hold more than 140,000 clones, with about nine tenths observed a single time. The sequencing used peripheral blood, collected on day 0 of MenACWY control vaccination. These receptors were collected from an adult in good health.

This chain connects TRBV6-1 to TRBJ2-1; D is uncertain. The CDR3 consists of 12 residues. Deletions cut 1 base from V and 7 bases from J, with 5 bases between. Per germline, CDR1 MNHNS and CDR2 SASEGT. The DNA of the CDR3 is TGTGCCAGCAGTGAAGTGTGGAATGAGCAGTTCTTC. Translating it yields CASSEVWNEQFF.

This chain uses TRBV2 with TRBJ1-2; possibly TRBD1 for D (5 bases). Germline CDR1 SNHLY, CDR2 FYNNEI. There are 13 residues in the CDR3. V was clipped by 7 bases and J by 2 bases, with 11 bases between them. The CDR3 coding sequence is TGTGCCAGCAACGGGGACGGGAACTATGGCTACACCTTC. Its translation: CASNGDGNYGYTF.

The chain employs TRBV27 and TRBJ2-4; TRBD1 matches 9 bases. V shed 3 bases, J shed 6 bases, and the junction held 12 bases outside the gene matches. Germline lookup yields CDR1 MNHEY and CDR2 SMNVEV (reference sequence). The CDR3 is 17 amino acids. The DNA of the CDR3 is TGTGCCAGCAGTTTTCTCGGGGGACAGGGATTCAGAAACATTCAGTACTTC. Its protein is CASSFLGGQGFRNIQYF.

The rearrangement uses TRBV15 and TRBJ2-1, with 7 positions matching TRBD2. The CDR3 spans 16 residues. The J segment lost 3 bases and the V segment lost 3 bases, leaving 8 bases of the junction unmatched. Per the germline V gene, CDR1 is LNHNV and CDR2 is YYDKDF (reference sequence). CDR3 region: CATSSAPSGNYNEQFF. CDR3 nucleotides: TGTGCCACCAGCAGCGCTCCTAGCGGCAACTACAATGAGCAGTTCTTC.

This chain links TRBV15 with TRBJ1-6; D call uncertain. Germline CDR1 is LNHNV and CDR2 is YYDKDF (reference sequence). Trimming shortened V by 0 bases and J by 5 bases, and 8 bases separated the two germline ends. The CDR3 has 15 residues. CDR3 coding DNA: TGTGCCACCAGCAGAGATCGCGCGGATAATTCACCCCTCCACTTT. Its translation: CATSRDRADNSPLHF.

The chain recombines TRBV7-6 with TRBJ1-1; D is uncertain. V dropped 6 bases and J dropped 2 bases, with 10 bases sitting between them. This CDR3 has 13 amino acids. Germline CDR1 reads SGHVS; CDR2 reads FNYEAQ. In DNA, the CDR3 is TGTGCCAGCAGTTTTACCTATAACACTGAAGCTTTCTTT. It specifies CASSFTYNTEAFF.

In nucleotides, the CDR3 is TGTGCCAGCAGCTTACCGCTAGCGGGGGCCTACGAGCAGTACTTC. Its protein is CASSLPLAGAYEQYF. The rearrangement joins TRBV11-3 to TRBJ2-7, with 10 nucleotides matching TRBD2. J gave up 2 bases and V 2 bases, and 3 bases lay outside the gene matches. Germline-derived CDR1 and CDR2 are SGHNT and YENEEA. The CDR3 is 15 amino acids. Together with reference TRBV11-3 and TRBJ2-7, the CDR3 gives the full variable domain: EAGVVQSPRYKIIEKKQPVAFWCNPISGHNTLYWYLQNLGQGPELLIRYENEEAVDDSQLPKDRFSAERLKGVDSTLKIQPAELGDSAVYLCASSLPLAGAYEQYFGPGTRLTVT.

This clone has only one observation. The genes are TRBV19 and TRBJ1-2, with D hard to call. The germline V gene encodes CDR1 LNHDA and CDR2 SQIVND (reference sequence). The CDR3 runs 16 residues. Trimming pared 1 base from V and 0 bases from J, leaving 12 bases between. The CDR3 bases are TGTGCCAGTAGTATAGGCGTCTCACGAGCTAACTATGGCTACACCTTC. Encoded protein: CASSIGVSRANYGYTF.

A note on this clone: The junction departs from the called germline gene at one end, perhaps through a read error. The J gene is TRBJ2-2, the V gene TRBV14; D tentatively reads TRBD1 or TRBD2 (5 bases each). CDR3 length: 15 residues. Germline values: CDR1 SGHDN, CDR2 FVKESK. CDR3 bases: TGTGCCCGCAGCCAGCCCGTAGGGACGACCGGGGAGCTGTTTTTT. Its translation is CARSQPVGTTGELFF.

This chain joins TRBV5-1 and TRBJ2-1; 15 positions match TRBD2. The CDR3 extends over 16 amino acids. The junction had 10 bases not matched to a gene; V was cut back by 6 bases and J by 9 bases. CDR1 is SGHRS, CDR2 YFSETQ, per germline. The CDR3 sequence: CASTHGLAGGPGEQFF. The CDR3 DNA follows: TGCGCCAGCACCCACGGACTAGCGGGGGGGCCCGGTGAGCAGTTCTTC.

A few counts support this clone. The CDR3 loop reads CASSRPESRETQYF. The CDR3 nucleotides read TGTGCCAGCAGTCGACCCGAATCGAGGGAGACCCAGTACTTC. This chain links TRBV5-5 with TRBJ2-5; no clear D. The V and J ends lost 5 bases and 5 bases respectively, with 16 bases between them. The germline V gene encodes CDR1 SGHKS and CDR2 YYEKEE (reference sequence). This CDR3 region has 14 residues.

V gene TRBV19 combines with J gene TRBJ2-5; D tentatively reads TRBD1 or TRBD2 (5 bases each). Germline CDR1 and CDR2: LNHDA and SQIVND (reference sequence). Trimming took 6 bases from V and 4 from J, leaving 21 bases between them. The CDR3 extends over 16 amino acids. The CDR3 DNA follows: TGTGCCAGTAGACGTACAGGTACAGTCGAGGGAGAGACCCAGTACTTC. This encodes CASRRTGTVEGETQYF.

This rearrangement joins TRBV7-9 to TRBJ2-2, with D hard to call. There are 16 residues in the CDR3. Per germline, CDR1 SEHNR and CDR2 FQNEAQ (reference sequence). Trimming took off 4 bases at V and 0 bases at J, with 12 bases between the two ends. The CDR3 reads CASSSQWRPNTGELFF. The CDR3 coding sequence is TGTGCCAGCAGCTCCCAGTGGCGACCGAACACCGGGGAGCTGTTTTTT.

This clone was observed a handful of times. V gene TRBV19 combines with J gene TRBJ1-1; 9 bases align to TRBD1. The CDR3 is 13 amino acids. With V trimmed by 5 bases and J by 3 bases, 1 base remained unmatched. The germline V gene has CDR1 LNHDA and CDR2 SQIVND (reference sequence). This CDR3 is CASSWDRDTEAFF. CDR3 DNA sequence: TGTGCCAGTAGTTGGGACAGGGACACTGAAGCTTTCTTT.

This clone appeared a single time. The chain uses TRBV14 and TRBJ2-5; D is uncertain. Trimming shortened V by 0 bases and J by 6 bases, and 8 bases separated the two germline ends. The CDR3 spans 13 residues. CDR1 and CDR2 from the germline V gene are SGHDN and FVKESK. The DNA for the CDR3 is TGTGCCAGCAGCCAAGAGGCCAGGCAGACCCAGTACTTC. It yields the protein CASSQEARQTQYF. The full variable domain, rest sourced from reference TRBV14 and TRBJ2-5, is EAGVTQFPSHSVIEKGQTVTLRCDPISGHDNLYWYRRVMGKEIKFLLHFVKESKQDESGMPNNRFLAERTGGTYSTLKVQPAELEDSGVYFCASSQEARQTQYFGPGTRLLVL.

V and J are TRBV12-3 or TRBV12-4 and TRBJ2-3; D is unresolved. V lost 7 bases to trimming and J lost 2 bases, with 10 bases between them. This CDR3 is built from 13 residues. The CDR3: CASNLRITDTQYF. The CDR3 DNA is TGTGCCAGCAATCTTCGGATCACAGATACGCAGTATTTT.

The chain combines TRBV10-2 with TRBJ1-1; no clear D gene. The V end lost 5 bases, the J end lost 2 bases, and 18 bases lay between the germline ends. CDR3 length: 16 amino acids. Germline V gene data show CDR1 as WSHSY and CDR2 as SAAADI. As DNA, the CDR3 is TGCGCCAGCAGTTTGATTGAGTCGCAGGTAAACACTGAAGCTTTCTTT. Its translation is CASSLIESQVNTEAFF.

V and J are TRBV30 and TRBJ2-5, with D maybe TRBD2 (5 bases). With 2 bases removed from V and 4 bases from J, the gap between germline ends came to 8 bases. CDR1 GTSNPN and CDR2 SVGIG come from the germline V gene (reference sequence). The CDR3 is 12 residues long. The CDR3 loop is CAWSSSGETQYF. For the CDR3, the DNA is TGTGCCTGGAGTTCCAGCGGAGAGACCCAGTACTTC.

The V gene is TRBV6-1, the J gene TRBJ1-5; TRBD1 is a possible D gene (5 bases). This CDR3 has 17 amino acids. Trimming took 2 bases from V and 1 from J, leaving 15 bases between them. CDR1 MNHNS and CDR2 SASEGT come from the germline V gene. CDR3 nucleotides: TGTGCCAGCAGTGAAAATTTGTGGAGGGGAAGCAATCAGCCCCAGCATTTT. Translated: CASSENLWRGSNQPQHF.

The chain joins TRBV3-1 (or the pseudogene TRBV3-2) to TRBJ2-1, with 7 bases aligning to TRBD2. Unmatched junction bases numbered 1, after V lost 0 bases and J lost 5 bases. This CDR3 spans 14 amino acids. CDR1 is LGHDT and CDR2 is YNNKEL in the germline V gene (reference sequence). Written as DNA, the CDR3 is TGTGCCAGCAGCCAAGAGGGAGGGAACAATGAGCAGTTCTTC. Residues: CASSQEGGNNEQFF.

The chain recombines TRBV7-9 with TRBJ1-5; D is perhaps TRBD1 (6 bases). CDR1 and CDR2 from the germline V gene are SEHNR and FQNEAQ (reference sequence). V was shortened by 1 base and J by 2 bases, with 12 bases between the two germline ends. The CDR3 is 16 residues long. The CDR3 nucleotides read TGTGCCAGCAGCTTAGGGGGGGCTCGGGGCAATCAGCCCCAGCATTTT. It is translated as CASSLGGARGNQPQHF.

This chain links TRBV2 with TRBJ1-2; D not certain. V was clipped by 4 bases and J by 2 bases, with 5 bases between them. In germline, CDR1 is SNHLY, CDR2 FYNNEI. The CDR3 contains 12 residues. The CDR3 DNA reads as TGTGCCAGCAGTGCCGACAACTATGGCTACACCTTC. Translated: CASSADNYGYTF.

The CDR3: CASSTSSLGGYGYTF. DNA of the CDR3: TGTGCCAGCAGTACCTCCTCGCTGGGGGGATATGGCTACACCTTC. The chain combines TRBV28 with TRBJ1-2, with D possibly being TRBD1 (5 bases). CDR3 length equals 15 residues. CDR1 and CDR2 (germline): MDHEN, SYDVKM. Trimming left V 5 bases short and J 5 bases short, with 18 bases between.

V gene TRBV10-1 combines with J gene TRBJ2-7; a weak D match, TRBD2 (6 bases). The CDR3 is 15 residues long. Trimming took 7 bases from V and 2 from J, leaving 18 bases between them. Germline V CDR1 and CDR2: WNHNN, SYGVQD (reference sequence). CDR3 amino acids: CASTHSGSRTYEQYF. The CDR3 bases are TGCGCCAGCACCCATTCCGGGAGCCGGACCTACGAGCAGTACTTC.

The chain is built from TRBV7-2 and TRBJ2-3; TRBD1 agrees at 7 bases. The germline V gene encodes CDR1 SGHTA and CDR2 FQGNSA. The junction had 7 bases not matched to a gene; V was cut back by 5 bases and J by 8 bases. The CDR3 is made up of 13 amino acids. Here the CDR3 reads CASSTGAPATQYF. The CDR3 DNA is TGTGCCAGCAGCACAGGGGCCCCAGCTACGCAGTATTTT.

CDR3: CASSGKNEAFF. DNA of the CDR3: TGTGCCAGCAGTGGAAAGAATGAAGCTTTCTTT. V usage is TRBV2 and J usage is TRBJ1-1; the D is unclear. The length of the CDR3 is 11 residues. Trimming shortened V by 4 bases and J by 7 bases, and 7 bases separated the two germline ends. Per the germline V gene, CDR1 is SNHLY and CDR2 is FYNNEI. The whole variable domain, filled in from reference TRBV2 and TRBJ1-1, reads EPEVTQTPSHQVTQMGQEVILRCVPISNHLYFYWYRQILGQKVEFLVSFYNNEISEKSEIFDDQFSVERPDGSNFTLKIRSTKLEDSAMYFCASSGKNEAFFGQGTRLTVV.

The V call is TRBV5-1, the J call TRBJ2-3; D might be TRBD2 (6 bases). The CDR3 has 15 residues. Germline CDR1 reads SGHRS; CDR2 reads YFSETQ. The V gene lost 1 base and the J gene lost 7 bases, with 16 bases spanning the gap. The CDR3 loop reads CASSLTASEINTQYF. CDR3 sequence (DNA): TGCGCCAGCAGCTTGACTGCTAGCGAGATCAATACGCAGTATTTT.

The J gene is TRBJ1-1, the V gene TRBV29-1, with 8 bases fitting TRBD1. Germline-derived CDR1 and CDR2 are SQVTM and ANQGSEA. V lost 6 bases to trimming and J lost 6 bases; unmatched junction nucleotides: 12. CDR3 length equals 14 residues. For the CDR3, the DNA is TGCAGCGTGATCGGATGGGCAGGGGGCCCTGAAGCTTTCTTT. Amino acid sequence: CSVIGWAGGPEAFF. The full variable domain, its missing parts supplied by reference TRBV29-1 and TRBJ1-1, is SAVISQKPSRDICQRGTSLTIQCQVDSQVTMMFWYRQQPGQSLTLIATANQGSEATYESGFVIDKFPISRPNLTFSTLTVSNMSPEDSSIYLCSVIGWAGGPEAFFGQGTRLTVV.

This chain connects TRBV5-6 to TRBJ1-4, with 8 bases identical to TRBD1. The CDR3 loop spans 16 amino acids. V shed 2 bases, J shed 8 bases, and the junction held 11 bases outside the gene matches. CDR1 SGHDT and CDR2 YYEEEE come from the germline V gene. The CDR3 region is CASSFDRGPIREKLFF. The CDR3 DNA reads TGTGCCAGCAGCTTCGACAGGGGCCCTATTAGGGAAAAACTGTTTTTT.

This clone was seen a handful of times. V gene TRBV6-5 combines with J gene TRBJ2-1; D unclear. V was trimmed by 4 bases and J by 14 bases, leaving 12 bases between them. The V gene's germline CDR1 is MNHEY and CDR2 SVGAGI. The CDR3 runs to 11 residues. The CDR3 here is CASSSTAIKFF. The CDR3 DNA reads TGTGCCAGCAGTTCTACAGCGATAAAGTTCTTC.

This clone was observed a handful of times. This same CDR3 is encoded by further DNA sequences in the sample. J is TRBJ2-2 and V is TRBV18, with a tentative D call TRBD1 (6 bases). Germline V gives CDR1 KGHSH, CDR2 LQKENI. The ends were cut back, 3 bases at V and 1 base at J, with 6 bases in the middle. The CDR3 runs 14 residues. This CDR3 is CASSPGQNTGELFF. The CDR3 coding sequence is TGTGCCAGCTCACCGGGACAGAACACCGGGGAGCTGTTTTTT.

The CDR3 is CASSRGRNTEAFF. The CDR3 nucleotides are TGTGCCAGCAGCCGGGGACGGAACACTGAAGCTTTCTTT. The chain links TRBV7-3 to TRBJ1-1; D might be TRBD1 (5 bases). V was trimmed by 5 bases and J by 1 base, leaving 8 bases between them. Germline CDR1 reads SGHTA; CDR2 reads FQGTGA. CDR3 length equals 13 residues.